A selection of T cell receptor beta chains follows, all from one sample in a study of cytomegalovirus exposure and HLA in healthy donors. Clones were sequenced by immunoSEQ multiplex PCR, and TCRdb holds only the in-frame ones, with some missing. The sample has about 140,000 clones; roughly 79% are singletons. Source material: PBMCs. The receptors here all came from a male donor in good health and CMV-seronegative. Both conserved end residues are part of each CDR3. Each record gives: clone size, D gene, V gene, J gene, CDR3 protein, CDR3 DNA. D genes are given only for firm matches. Where a row states a size, it is once, few, many or the class of an expanded clone; other rows omit it.

abundance: NA
d_gene: TRBD1
v_gene: TRBV27
j_gene: TRBJ2-2
CDR3aa: CASSWTGRDTGELFF
CDR3nt: TGTGCCAGCAGTTGGACAGGCCGGGACACCGGGGAGCTGTTTTTT

abundance: NA
d_gene: TRBD1
v_gene: TRBV5-1
j_gene: TRBJ2-7
CDR3aa: CASSLGDSGYEQYF
CDR3nt: TGCGCCAGCAGCTTAGGGGACAGCGGTTACGAGCAGTACTTC

abundance: NA
d_gene: TRBD2
v_gene: TRBV9
j_gene: TRBJ2-1
CDR3aa: CASSVATSGSSYNEQFF
CDR3nt: TGTGCCAGCAGCGTAGCTACAAGCGGGAGCTCCTACAATGAGCAGTTCTTC

abundance: NA
d_gene: NA
v_gene: TRBV7-3
j_gene: TRBJ1-1
CDR3aa: CASSFPGSLQAFF
CDR3nt: TGTGCCAGCAGCTTTCCCGGGTCGCTCCAAGCTTTCTTT

abundance: NA
d_gene: NA
v_gene: TRBV5-5
j_gene: TRBJ1-6
CDR3aa: CASRPNPRGVHSPLHF
CDR3nt: TGTGCCAGCAGGCCGAACCCTCGCGGGGTCCATTCACCCCTCCACTTT

abundance: once
d_gene: TRBD2
v_gene: TRBV27
j_gene: TRBJ2-3
CDR3aa: CASSLLAGTDTQYF
CDR3nt: TGTGCCAGCAGTTTACTAGCGGGGACAGATACGCAGTATTTT

abundance: NA
d_gene: NA
v_gene: TRBV6-1
j_gene: TRBJ1-5
CDR3aa: CASRGEVRNQPQHF
CDR3nt: TGTGCCAGCAGGGGAGAGGTTCGAAATCAGCCCCAGCATTTT

abundance: NA
d_gene: TRBD2
v_gene: TRBV9
j_gene: TRBJ2-7
CDR3aa: CASSVGGLAGDEQYF
CDR3nt: TGTGCCAGCAGCGTAGGGGGACTAGCGGGTGACGAGCAGTACTTC

abundance: few
d_gene: NA
v_gene: TRBV20-1
j_gene: TRBJ2-7
CDR3aa: CSARFLNEQYF
CDR3nt: TGCAGTGCTAGGTTCCTTAACGAGCAGTACTTC

abundance: NA
d_gene: TRBD2
v_gene: TRBV6-1
j_gene: TRBJ2-1
CDR3aa: CASGLAGGNEQFF
CDR3nt: TGTGCCTCAGGACTAGCGGGAGGAAATGAGCAGTTCTTC

abundance: NA
d_gene: TRBD2
v_gene: TRBV5-1
j_gene: TRBJ2-1
CDR3aa: CASSELADYNEQFF
CDR3nt: TGCGCCAGCAGCGAACTAGCGGACTACAATGAGCAGTTCTTC

abundance: NA
d_gene: TRBD1
v_gene: TRBV6-1
j_gene: TRBJ1-5
CDR3aa: CATQTGTGKTQPQHF
CDR3nt: TGTGCCACTCAAACCGGGACAGGGAAGACTCAGCCCCAGCATTTT

abundance: NA
d_gene: TRBD2
v_gene: TRBV7-3
j_gene: TRBJ2-6
CDR3aa: CASSLMGGFGANVLTF
CDR3nt: TGTGCCAGCAGCTTAATGGGAGGGTTCGGGGCCAACGTCCTGACTTTC

abundance: NA
d_gene: TRBD1
v_gene: TRBV10-3
j_gene: TRBJ2-7
CDR3aa: CAISRPPGQGTYEQYF
CDR3nt: TGTGCCATCAGTAGGCCCCCGGGACAGGGGACCTACGAGCAGTACTTC

abundance: NA
d_gene: TRBD1
v_gene: TRBV4-1
j_gene: TRBJ1-3
CDR3aa: CASSQVGIDRGFLSSGNTIYF
CDR3nt: TGCGCCAGCAGCCAAGTGGGGATTGACAGGGGATTTTTAAGCTCTGGAAACACCATATATTTT

abundance: NA
d_gene: NA
v_gene: TRBV9
j_gene: TRBJ2-3
CDR3aa: CASSVVDGGRTDTQYF
CDR3nt: TGTGCCAGCAGCGTAGTTGACGGCGGCCGCACAGATACGCAGTATTTT

abundance: NA
d_gene: NA
v_gene: TRBV29-1
j_gene: TRBJ1-1
CDR3aa: CSVLDRFLGGTEAFF
CDR3nt: TGCAGCGTTCTTGATCGTTTTCTGGGGGGCACTGAAGCTTTCTTT

abundance: NA
d_gene: NA
v_gene: TRBV5-8
j_gene: TRBJ2-7
CDR3aa: CASSSLVYEQYF
CDR3nt: TGTGCCAGCAGCTCTCTCGTCTACGAGCAGTACTTC

abundance: NA
d_gene: TRBD2
v_gene: TRBV11-3
j_gene: TRBJ2-2
CDR3aa: CASSSQRGGDTGELFF
CDR3nt: TGTGCCAGCAGCTCACAGCGGGGGGGCGACACCGGGGAGCTGTTTTTT

abundance: NA
d_gene: NA
v_gene: TRBV5-1
j_gene: TRBJ2-5
CDR3aa: CASSSGPRGETQYF
CDR3nt: TGCGCCAGCAGTTCAGGTCCAAGGGGAGAGACCCAGTACTTC

abundance: few
d_gene: NA
v_gene: TRBV5-8
j_gene: TRBJ1-5
CDR3aa: CASSPGGAIQPQHF
CDR3nt: TGTGCCAGCAGTCCTGGGGGGGCAATTCAGCCCCAGCATTTT

abundance: NA
d_gene: NA
v_gene: TRBV30
j_gene: TRBJ2-7
CDR3aa: CAWSQNEQYF
CDR3nt: TGTGCCTGGAGTCAGAACGAGCAGTACTTC

abundance: NA
d_gene: NA
v_gene: TRBV2
j_gene: TRBJ1-5
CDR3aa: CASTPRQSNQPQHF
CDR3nt: TGTGCCAGCACCCCTCGACAGAGCAATCAGCCCCAGCATTTT

abundance: once
d_gene: TRBD2
v_gene: TRBV5-8
j_gene: TRBJ2-7
CDR3aa: CASSWPIGLAGVSYEQYF
CDR3nt: TGTGCCAGCAGCTGGCCGATAGGACTAGCGGGAGTTTCCTACGAGCAGTACTTC

abundance: NA
d_gene: NA
v_gene: TRBV6-1
j_gene: TRBJ1-1
CDR3aa: CASSEGRGRRLNTEAFF
CDR3nt: TGTGCCAGCAGTGAAGGGAGGGGACGTAGGCTGAACACTGAAGCTTTCTTT

abundance: NA
d_gene: TRBD2
v_gene: TRBV9
j_gene: TRBJ2-1
CDR3aa: CASSVFSGVGYNEQFF
CDR3nt: TGTGCCAGCAGCGTCTTTAGCGGGGTGGGTTACAATGAGCAGTTCTTC

abundance: NA
d_gene: TRBD1
v_gene: TRBV10-3
j_gene: TRBJ2-2
CDR3aa: CAISERQGVAGELFF
CDR3nt: TGTGCCATCAGTGAAAGGCAGGGGGTCGCCGGGGAGCTGTTTTTT